The 18 T cell receptor beta chains presented below share a single source sample, sequenced in a study of regulatory T cells in long-lasting Graves disease. Researchers made TCR beta libraries by using iRepertoire HTBI primers and running Arm-PCR on CDR3 regions. MiXCR, applied by TCRdb to the multiplex PCR reads, yields one record per CDR3 protein. The sample shows around 250,000 distinct CDR3 sequences, 20% to 25% of them seen only once. The time point was: newly diagnosed GD, antithyroid drugs for less than 3 months. RNA extracted from PBMCs served as the sequencing template. This specimen consisted of peripheral blood mononuclear cells (PBMCs), obtained at new diagnosis, from a patient treated with antithyroid drugs. Receptors were obtained from a female donor with Graves disease.

This clonotype was seen at least ten times. The chain joins TRBV18 to TRBJ1-1; TRBD1 might be the D (5 bases). V gave up 4 bases and J gave up 5 bases, with 17 bases separating them. The CDR3 runs 15 residues. The germline V gene encodes CDR1 KGHSH and CDR2 LQKENI. In DNA, the CDR3 is TGTGCCAGCTCACAAAGTGGGGGGTCGGGAACTGAAGCTTTCTTT. Its protein product is CASSQSGGSGTEAFF.

The chain links TRBV20-1 to TRBJ2-3, with a tentative D call TRBD2 (6 bases). Germline V gene data show CDR1 as DFQATT and CDR2 as SNEGSKA (reference sequence). V lost 5 bases and J 2 bases, leaving 11 bases between the germline ends. This CDR3 region has 13 residues. The DNA for the CDR3 is TGCAGTGCTTACGGGAGAGTCACAGATACGCAGTATTTT. It translates to CSAYGRVTDTQYF.

This clonotype came up a few times. V usage is TRBV30 and J usage is TRBJ2-3; tentatively, D is TRBD2 (6 bases). The CDR3 length is 12 residues. V was pared by 1 base and J by 5 bases, with 7 bases between. Germline V gene sequence: CDR1 GTSNPN, CDR2 SVGIG (reference sequence). The CDR3 here is CAWSAGRDTQYF. CDR3 nucleotides: TGTGCCTGGAGTGCCGGGAGAGATACGCAGTATTTT.

This clonotype was seen ten or more times. The V and J genes are TRBV5-4 and TRBJ2-7, with TRBD1 matching 7 bases. The CDR3 has 14 amino acids. Germline V gene data show CDR1 as SGHNT and CDR2 as YYREEE (reference sequence). The V segment lost 4 bases and the J segment 2 bases; nucleotides outside the gene matches: 6. The CDR3 DNA is TGTGCCAGCAGCCGGGACAGCGAAGCCTACGAGCAGTACTTC. This translates into CASSRDSEAYEQYF.

This clonotype appeared many times. The rearrangement joins TRBV20-1 to TRBJ2-1, with D hard to call. CDR1 DFQATT and CDR2 SNEGSKA come from the germline V gene (reference sequence). The CDR3 totals 13 residues. V was cut by 0 bases and J by 10 bases, with 13 bases left in between. The chain's CDR3 is CSARDRAPEEQFF. In nucleotides, the CDR3 is TGCAGTGCTAGAGATAGGGCTCCTGAGGAGCAGTTCTTC.

At least ten counts were recorded for this clonotype. The chain recombines TRBV12-3 or TRBV12-4 with TRBJ1-1; D not certain. The length of the CDR3 is 15 residues. Trimming pared 3 bases from V and 5 bases from J, leaving 16 bases between. As DNA, the CDR3 is TGTGCCAGCAGTTTTTCCTTGGGAACGAGAACTGAAGCTTTCTTT. It codes for CASSFSLGTRTEAFF.

The sample holds many counts of this clonotype. This chain joins TRBV5-4 and TRBJ2-4; weak D call: TRBD1 (5 bases). The CDR3 runs 15 residues. Germline values: CDR1 SGHNT, CDR2 YYREEE (reference sequence). V was shortened by 4 bases and J by 5 bases, with 16 bases between the two germline ends. The CDR3 region has the DNA TGTGCCAGCAGCCTGGGTCCCCTGGGGCAAAACATTCAGTACTTC. Translating gives CASSLGPLGQNIQYF.

Details on this clonotype: This likely stems from a read error, as it lies one base from a far larger clone. J is TRBJ2-7 and V is TRBV11-2; D perhaps matches TRBD2 (6 bases). Germline CDR1 and CDR2: SGHAT and FQNNGV. The CDR3 runs 16 residues. Trimming pared 2 bases from V and 7 bases from J, leaving 21 bases between. CDR3 coding DNA: TGTGCCAGCAGCTTATTTGGCCCGGGACTTTACAATGAGCAGTACTTC. It is translated as CASSLFGPGLYNEQYF.

For this clonotype: At one boundary the junction diverges from the germline segment, which might be a read error. CDR3 nucleotide sequence: TGTGCCAGCGGTTTCTCTTCTTCCTACGAGCAGTACTTC. Encoded protein: CASGFSSSYEQYF. V gene TRBV12-3 or TRBV12-4 combines with J gene TRBJ2-7; D remains unclear. The CDR3 extends over 13 amino acids.

This clonotype was counted at least ten times. The chain combines TRBV20-1 with TRBJ2-5, with D possibly TRBD2 on 6 matching bases. The V gene's germline CDR1 is DFQATT and CDR2 SNEGSKA (reference sequence). The length of the CDR3 is 13 residues. V was shortened by 6 bases and J by 4 bases, with 15 bases between the two germline ends. CDR3 amino acids: CSAPGVSRETQYF. The DNA of the CDR3 is TGCAGTGCCCCGGGGGTTAGCCGAGAGACCCAGTACTTC.

This rearrangement joins TRBV10-3 to TRBJ2-3; 7 bases align to TRBD1. V shed 2 bases and J 5 bases; nucleotides not matched to a gene: 4. The CDR3 consists of 14 residues. Per the germline V gene, CDR1 is ENHRY and CDR2 is SYGVKD. In DNA, the CDR3 is TGTGCCATCAGTGAGCGACAGGGTGGAGATACGCAGTATTTT. It yields the protein CAISERQGGDTQYF.

This clonotype was observed a few times. The chain joins TRBV4-1 to TRBJ1-1; perhaps TRBD1 as D (6 bases). The ends were cut back, 3 bases at V and 1 base at J, with 12 bases in the middle. The CDR3 consists of 15 residues. CDR1 is MGHRA and CDR2 is YSYEKL in the germline V gene. The DNA for the CDR3 is TGCGCCAGCAGCCACCCGAGGGGGACGAACACTGAAGCTTTCTTT. Amino acids: CASSHPRGTNTEAFF.

Concerning this clonotype itself: One base separates it from a far larger clone, so it is likely a read error. V and J are TRBV3-1 and TRBJ2-5, with TRBD2 identical over 7 bases. CDR3 size: 17 residues. The germline V gene has CDR1 LGHDT and CDR2 YNNKEL (reference sequence). V trimming: 1 base; J trimming: 11 bases; junction bases outside the gene matches: 19. CDR3 nucleotides: TGTGCCAGCAGCCAAGCCCACCGGGCTAGTGAGCGGGATGAGCAGTACTTC. This gives the protein CASSQAHRASERDEQYF.

This clonotype was detected ten times or more. This rearrangement joins TRBV18 to TRBJ2-1; 7 bases agree with TRBD1. The CDR3 is 13 amino acids. CDR1 is KGHSH, CDR2 LQKENI, per germline. After removal of 8 bases from V and 5 bases from J, the junction contained 6 bases not matched to a gene. The CDR3 DNA sequence: TGTGCCAGCAGTCCGGGACAGAACAATGAGCAGTTCTTC. Residues: CASSPGQNNEQFF. The variable domain in full, with the rest retrieved from reference TRBV18 and TRBJ2-1, is NAGVMQNPRHLVRRRGQEARLRCSPMKGHSHVYWYRQLPEEGLKFMVYLQKENIIDESGMPKERFSAEFPKEGPSILRIQQVVRGDSAAYFCASSPGQNNEQFFGPGTRLTVL.

This clonotype was recorded many times. The rearrangement links TRBV20-1 to TRBJ1-3; D possibly corresponds to TRBD1 (5 bases). Trimming removed 3 bases from V and 2 bases from J, with 8 bases in between. In germline, CDR1 is DFQATT, CDR2 SNEGSKA (reference sequence). The CDR3 is 13 residues long. Here the CDR3 reads CSASQGPGNTIYF. The CDR3 DNA is TGCAGTGCTAGCCAGGGCCCTGGAAACACCATATATTTT.

The chain carries TRBV7-7 and TRBJ2-2; no clear D. The germline CDR1 and CDR2 sequences are SSHAT and FNYEAQ (reference sequence). The CDR3 is made up of 16 amino acids. V was clipped by 2 bases and J by 0 bases, with 10 bases between them. CDR3 DNA sequence: TGTGCCAGCAGCTTAAGCGCAAGCGCGAACACCGGGGAGCTGTTTTTT. Protein product: CASSLSASANTGELFF.

To note about this clonotype: This is likely an artifact of a read error, given a far larger clone one base away. The CDR3 is CAASDSGSEPQETQYF. For the CDR3, the DNA is TGTGCCGCCAGTGATTCAGGGAGCGAGCCTCAAGAGACCCAGTACTTC. This chain links TRBV2 with TRBJ2-5; D is tentatively TRBD1 or TRBD2 (5 bases each). The CDR3 consists of 16 residues. Germline V lookup: CDR1 SNHLY, CDR2 FYNNEI. Deletions cut 11 bases from V and 2 bases from J, with 24 bases between.

The rearrangement joins TRBV5-4 to TRBJ2-1; 12 nucleotides align to TRBD2. Germline V CDR1 and CDR2: SGHNT, YYREEE (reference sequence). The V gene end was trimmed by 4 bases and the J gene end by 4 bases; junction bases not matched to a gene: 3. CDR3 length: 15 residues. The CDR3 coding sequence is TGTGCCAGCAGCCATCTAGCGGGAGGGTACAATGAGCAGTTCTTC. Translated, it gives CASSHLAGGYNEQFF.